What follows is one T cell receptor (beta chain) and its context. The source of the sample is a study of blood T cell repertoires in COVID-19. Across the study: Nucleic acid was either cDNA or gDNA, and it came from T cells, B-cell-depleted T cells, or PBMCs.

Germline CDR1 SGDLS, CDR2 YYNGEE. The CDR3 extends over 16 amino acids. Trimming left V 7 bases short and J 1 base short, with 18 bases between. This table comes from immunoSEQ multiplex PCR, and its TCRdb copy is limited to in-frame clones, with some not included. The sample lists under 100,000 clones, under 90% occurring once. Seattle enrolled patients during active infection and tracked them longitudinally. The V call is TRBV9, the J call TRBJ2-1; D perhaps matches TRBD2 (6 bases). The sample taken for sequencing was peripheral blood. This clonotype was obtained from a man in his sixties with COVID-19, enrolled during active disease. The CDR3 DNA reads as TGTGCCAGCGCCCAACACGGGAGAGTATCCTACAATGAGCAGTTCTTC. It encodes CASAQHGRVSYNEQFF.